The TCR beta chain described here comes from a study of PD-1 blockade in mismatch repair-deficient tumors (dated 2017 in TCRdb). About the full investigation: Between September 2013 and September 2016, the trial enrolled 86 consecutive patients with 12 mismatch repair-deficient cancer types, every one of whom had been previously treated and was progressing. Tumor-associated T cell clones were tracked in the peripheral blood of patients responding to PD-1 blockade by deep sequencing of TCR CDR3 regions.

As concerns this clone: The antigen this receptor binds is unknown. Within one base of it there is no much larger clone, and no base qualities were kept.

Receptor libraries were prepared by the immunoSEQ multiplex PCR assay. Here the immuneACCESS table is served through TCRdb, limited to in-frame sequences with V and J called. Missing clones are a known gap in these copies; in checked studies unresolved V genes cover under half, and the rest lacks a known reason. The sample table lists approximately 25,000 clones, 83% of them with a count of one. Roughly a fifth of the sample is in the top ten clones. The time point label, read with the paper, signifies: peripheral blood 12 weeks after first pembrolizumab dose. Mismatch repair deficiency in every enrolled patient was established by polymerase chain reaction or immunohistochemistry. TCR sequencing was carried out for three patients who responded to pembrolizumab therapy. The phase II trial prospectively evaluated PD-1 blockade with pembrolizumab in advanced mismatch repair-deficient cancers, independent of tissue of origin. Peripheral blood T cell samples were gathered serially, both before PD-1 blockade started and at multiple time points afterward. Blood sampling times were reported as weeks after the first pembrolizumab dose.

The CDR3 covers 14 residues, taking in both the cysteine and the phenylalanine. Just the 42-base CDR3 DNA is kept, in frame starting at base 1. CDR1 and CDR2 were assigned from the germline V gene as MDHEN and SYDVKM. The germline ends are 12 bases apart after V is trimmed by 3 bases and J by 5 bases. Overall study results and their limits: Clones residing in the tumor, which were often undetectable in blood before treatment, expanded quickly after pembrolizumab and then contracted, generally before radiologic responses.

The clonotype originates from an adult with mismatch repair-deficient cancer. The chain joins TRBV28 to TRBJ2-3, with no D gene named confidently. The material sequenced was peripheral blood, taken 12 weeks after starting pembrolizumab. The DNA sequence is given as TGTGCCAGCAGTTTCTTTTCTATGGAAGATACGCAGTATTTT. Translation gives CASSFFSMEDTQYF.